A selection of T cell receptor beta chains follows, all from one sample in a study. TCRdb reprocessed the RT-PCR reads via MiXCR and lists one record per CDR3 protein. In the table there are around 700,000 distinct CDR3 sequences, 13% to 15% of which are singletons. The material sequenced was memory CD4+ T cells from blood. These receptors came from a female donor in good health, serving as a healthy control. CDR3s include the opening cysteine and the closing phenylalanine or tryptophan. The D gene is left open where the match is weak. Size is stated for part of the rows, as once, few or many counts, or as a class when the clone is expanded.

j_call d_call clone_size v_call cdr3_nt cdr3_aa
TRBJ2-7 NA NA TRBV4-2 TGTGCCAGCAGCCAAGATGCCTCTAGCGTCTACGAGCAGTACTTC CASSQDASSVYEQYF
TRBJ1-2 NA many TRBV6-5 TGTGCCAGCAGTCCCGTTTCCGGAGCGCCTAACTATGGCTACACCTTC CASSPVSGAPNYGYTF
TRBJ2-2 NA NA TRBV4-1 TGCGCCAGCAGCCCCTCAGAGGTGAACACCGGGGAGCTGTTTTTT CASSPSEVNTGELFF
TRBJ1-5 TRBD1 NA TRBV2 TGTGCCAGCAGTTGGACAGGAAAAAATCAGCCCCAGCATTTT CASSWTGKNQPQHF
TRBJ2-2 TRBD2 NA TRBV5-1 TGCGCCAGCAGCTTGTTAGCGGGAAGCGCCGGGGAGCTGTTTTTT CASSLLAGSAGELFF
TRBJ2-5 TRBD2 NA TRBV5-1 TGCGCCAGCAGGGGGATAGCGGGGTCTCAAGAGACCCAGTACTTC CASRGIAGSQETQYF
TRBJ2-7 TRBD1 NA TRBV20-1 TGCAGTGCTGGGGACAGCTCCTACGAGCAGTACTTC CSAGDSSYEQYF
TRBJ1-1 TRBD1 NA TRBV25-1 TGTGCCAGCAGGGCGGACAGGGGGCGGTTAATCACTGAAGCTTTCTTT CASRADRGRLITEAFF
TRBJ1-2 TRBD1 many TRBV5-1 TGCGCCAGCAGCCGAGGTCAGGGGGCGCCAGACTATGGCTACACCTTC CASSRGQGAPDYGYTF
TRBJ2-3 NA NA TRBV5-1 TGCGCCAGCAGCTTGGATCTGGCCACGACGCAGTATTTT CASSLDLATTQYF
TRBJ1-2 NA few TRBV6-5 TGTGCCAGCAGTTACGGGCAGGGGCACTCTGGCTACACCTTC CASSYGQGHSGYTF
TRBJ1-6 NA many TRBV10-3 TGTGCCATCCAAGCCGTATTGAATTCACCCCTCCACTTT CAIQAVLNSPLHF
TRBJ1-2 NA many TRBV29-1 TGCAGCGTTGGGACCGACTATGGCTACACCTTC CSVGTDYGYTF
TRBJ2-4 NA few TRBV12-3/TRBV12-4 TGTGCCAGCAGTCCCAATCGTGCAGGGGCGCTGGCCAAAAACATTCAGTACTTC CASSPNRAGALAKNIQYF
TRBJ2-5 NA NA TRBV7-8 TGTGCCAGCAGCTTGGCAGGGCTGACCCAGTACTTC CASSLAGLTQYF
TRBJ2-7 NA NA TRBV7-2 TGTGCCAGCAGCTTTGTTCAGGACTCCTACGAGCAGTACTTC CASSFVQDSYEQYF
TRBJ2-7 TRBD1 NA TRBV7-6 TGTGCCAGCAGCCCCGAACTGGGACAGGTCATATACGAGCAGTACTTC CASSPELGQVIYEQYF
TRBJ2-6 TRBD1 many TRBV20-1 TGCAGTGCTAGACAGGGGGCGATCTCTGGGGCCAACGTCCTGACTTTC CSARQGAISGANVLTF
TRBJ2-1 NA few TRBV20-1 TGCAGTGCTAGGGGAGATCTTGACGGGAGCAATGAGCAGTTCTTC CSARGDLDGSNEQFF
TRBJ1-2 NA few TRBV20-1 TGCAGTGCTAGAGATGACAGGCTATATGGCTACACCTTC CSARDDRLYGYTF
TRBJ1-1 TRBD1 few TRBV7-2 TGTGCCAGCAGCCGTGCCGGGACAGGGGAAACTGAAGCTTTCTTT CASSRAGTGETEAFF
TRBJ2-1 TRBD2 few TRBV4-3 TGCGCCAGCAGCCAAGATCGGGGAGCGGGGGGGCCCTACAATGAGCAGTTCTTC CASSQDRGAGGPYNEQFF
TRBJ2-1 NA few TRBV5-1 TGCGCCAGCAGCTTGGACACTAACGAGAATGAGCAGTTCTTC CASSLDTNENEQFF
TRBJ2-5 NA many TRBV18 TGTGCCAGCTCACCAAACCCGGGGAAAGAGACCCAGTACTTC CASSPNPGKETQYF
TRBJ2-7 TRBD2 NA TRBV28 TGTGCCAGCATGGGACTAGCGGGAAACTACGAGCAGTACTTC CASMGLAGNYEQYF
TRBJ2-1 TRBD2 few TRBV20-1 TGCAGTGCTAGAGATAGCGGGAGGGCCTACAATGAGCAGTTCTTC CSARDSGRAYNEQFF
TRBJ2-1 NA many TRBV6-4 TGTGCCAGCAGCCAGGGCCCCTACAATGAGCAGTTCTTC CASSQGPYNEQFF
TRBJ2-5 NA many TRBV5-1 TGCGCCAGCAGCTTGGAAGCAGCGGAGACCCAGTACTTC CASSLEAAETQYF
TRBJ1-6 NA few TRBV6-6 TGTGCCAGCCAAGAATCGGACACCCCGAGCTCCTATAATTCACCCCTCCACTTT CASQESDTPSSYNSPLHF
TRBJ2-5 NA NA TRBV5-6 TGTGCCAGCAGCTTGGGACACCCTTCCAGGGACCAGTACTTC CASSLGHPSRDQYF
TRBJ2-1 TRBD2 many TRBV29-1 TGCAGCGTTGATTGGGGACTAGCGACTGAGCAGTTCTTC CSVDWGLATEQFF
TRBJ2-7 NA many TRBV7-2 TGTGCCAGCAGCTTACAAGCGAGCCTCGACTACGAGCAGTACTTC CASSLQASLDYEQYF
TRBJ2-7 NA few TRBV10-3 TGTGCCATCAGGCCTAGCCGGAGCTCCTACGAGCAGTACTTC CAIRPSRSSYEQYF
TRBJ2-2 TRBD1 NA TRBV15 TGTGCCACCAGCTGGACGTTGACAGGGGGGAACACCGGGGAGCTGTTTTTT CATSWTLTGGNTGELFF
TRBJ2-7 NA few TRBV20-1 TGCAGCGCCGAGGTTCGTGGGGTCTCCTACGAGCAGTACTTC CSAEVRGVSYEQYF
TRBJ1-1 NA NA TRBV11-2 TGTGCCAGCAGCCCCCCCGCGTCAAGGGACACTGAAGCTTTCTTT CASSPPASRDTEAFF
TRBJ2-1 NA many TRBV29-1 TGCAGCGCCTTAGGAGGGGGTGAAAATTCCTACAATGAGCAGTTCTTC CSALGGGENSYNEQFF
TRBJ2-3 TRBD2 NA TRBV20-1 TGCAGTGCTAGAGAGGGGACTAGGGGGACCGCAGATACGCAGTATTTT CSAREGTRGTADTQYF
TRBJ2-1 NA many TRBV7-2 TGTGCCAGCAGCTTACAGGGCCCACCTTACAACAATGAGCAGTTCTTC CASSLQGPPYNNEQFF
TRBJ2-5 NA few TRBV7-9 TGTGCCAGCAGCCGGGAAGGGGGGCTACGAGAGACCCAGTACTTC CASSREGGLRETQYF
TRBJ1-6 NA many TRBV5-1 TGCGCCAGCAGCCCCGGGACTCAGGGGTCACCCCTCCACTTT CASSPGTQGSPLHF
TRBJ1-2 NA NA TRBV7-8 TGTGCCAGCAGCGGGGGCAGGGGATCGTACTATGGCTACACCTTC CASSGGRGSYYGYTF
TRBJ2-5 NA many TRBV5-1 TGTGCCAGCAGCTTAGGGTCTCAAGAGACCCAGTACTTC CASSLGSQETQYF
TRBJ1-1 TRBD1 NA TRBV19 TGTGCCAGTAGTATCCGCCAGGGGGTGGTCACTGAAGCTTTCTTT CASSIRQGVVTEAFF
TRBJ1-1 TRBD1 few TRBV6-2/TRBV6-3 TGTGCCACTAAGTTGGGACAGGGGTTCGGGACTGAAGCTTTCTTT CATKLGQGFGTEAFF
TRBJ2-1 NA few TRBV3-1 TGTGCCAGCAGCCAAGATCGATCTAGCGCCAATGAGCAGTTCTTC CASSQDRSSANEQFF